These T cell receptor beta chains were read from a single sample in a study of T cells in Graves' hyperthyroidism and ophthalmopathy. TCRdb processed the multiplex PCR reads anew with MiXCR; each CDR3 protein has one entry. The sample gives 340,000 or so distinct CDR3 sequences, approximately 17% of which show up once; roughly 31% is in the top ten. What was sequenced was blood. These receptors were taken from a man under 40 with Graves' hyperthyroidism. Both conserved end residues are part of each CDR3. A D gene is named only where the DNA matches it firmly. Rows may omit the clone size; those that give it use once, few, many or a size class.

D gene: .; J gene: TRBJ2-7; clone size: few; V gene: TRBV15; CDR3 protein: CATSRDGGVYEQYF; CDR3 DNA: TGTGCCACCAGCAGAGATGGGGGAGTCTACGAGCAGTACTTC
D gene: .; J gene: TRBJ1-6; clone size: .; V gene: TRBV19; CDR3 protein: CASSIEGLDSPLHF; CDR3 DNA: TGTGCCAGTAGTATCGAGGGTTTGGATTCACCCCTCCACTTT
D gene: .; J gene: TRBJ2-7; clone size: .; V gene: TRBV6-1; CDR3 protein: CASSARTLSYEQYF; CDR3 DNA: TGTGCCAGCAGTGCTCGGACACTTTCCTACGAGCAGTACTTC
D gene: TRBD2; J gene: TRBJ2-1; clone size: .; V gene: TRBV10-2; CDR3 protein: CATRGSGTNEQFF; CDR3 DNA: TGCGCCACCAGAGGGAGCGGGACCAATGAGCAGTTCTTC
D gene: .; J gene: TRBJ2-7; clone size: many; V gene: TRBV6-8; CDR3 protein: CASSYVRGREYEQYF; CDR3 DNA: TGTGCCAGCAGTTACGTACGGGGGCGCGAGTACGAGCAGTACTTC
D gene: TRBD2; J gene: TRBJ2-1; clone size: many; V gene: TRBV11-2; CDR3 protein: CASSSGLGNEQFF; CDR3 DNA: TGTGCCAGCAGCTCTGGACTAGGCAATGAGCAGTTCTTC
D gene: TRBD1; J gene: TRBJ2-7; clone size: many; V gene: TRBV27; CDR3 protein: CASSLTGGNEQYF; CDR3 DNA: TGTGCCAGCAGTTTGACAGGGGGCAACGAGCAGTACTTC
D gene: .; J gene: TRBJ1-1; clone size: many; V gene: TRBV7-2; CDR3 protein: CASSINWRPRGNTEAFF; CDR3 DNA: TGTGCCAGCAGCATTAACTGGAGGCCGCGGGGGAACACTGAAGCTTTCTTT
D gene: .; J gene: TRBJ2-2; clone size: many; V gene: TRBV7-3; CDR3 protein: CASSPGPGAGTGELFF; CDR3 DNA: TGTGCCAGCAGCCCAGGGCCGGGGGCGGGCACCGGGGAGCTGTTTTTT
D gene: .; J gene: TRBJ2-3; clone size: many; V gene: TRBV6-5; CDR3 protein: CASSYDSSTDTQYF; CDR3 DNA: TGTGCCAGCAGTTACGACAGTAGCACAGATACGCAGTATTTT
D gene: TRBD1; J gene: TRBJ1-5; clone size: .; V gene: TRBV19; CDR3 protein: CASKKTGEREQPQHF; CDR3 DNA: TGTGCCAGTAAAAAGACAGGGGAACGGGAACAGCCCCAGCATTTT